This is a list of T cell receptor beta chains from one sample in a study of T cell responses to AZD1222 COVID-19 vaccine. TCRdb's copy holds only in-frame clones and misses some; the assay was immunoSEQ multiplex PCR. The sample lists around 100,000 clones; about 90% were seen once. Sequenced here: peripheral blood, sampled on day 0 of MenACWY control vaccination. Every receptor here comes from an adult in good health. Both conserved end residues are part of each CDR3. The D gene is left open where the match is weak. Some rows have no size entry. The others give once, few or many, or a class for an expanded clone.

>TRBD1|TRBV28|TRBJ1-2|-
TGTGCCAGCAGCTCTAGGGGGCTTGGCTACACCTTC
CASSSRGLGYTF
>-|TRBV6-2/TRBV6-3|TRBJ2-7|-
TGTGCCAGCAGCCCCGTGAACTACGAGCAGTACTTC
CASSPVNYEQYF
>-|TRBV5-1|TRBJ1-1|-
TGCGCCAGCAGCTTGGGGACGGAAGACACTGAAGCTTTCTTT
CASSLGTEDTEAFF
>TRBD1|TRBV27|TRBJ1-1|-
TGTGCCAGCAGCTCCCCCACAGGGGGCGGCACTGAAGCTTTTTTT
CASSSPTGGGTEAFF
>TRBD1|TRBV10-3|TRBJ1-4|many
TGTGCCATCAGCGGGACAGGGCGTGAAAAACTGTTTTTT
CAISGTGREKLFF
>TRBD1|TRBV6-6|TRBJ2-7|-
TGTGCCAGCAGTTCGCCAGACAGGGACCACGAGCAGTACTTC
CASSSPDRDHEQYF
>-|TRBV6-5|TRBJ1-1|-
TGTGCCAGCAGTTACTCGGGGGGAGACACTGAAGCTTTCTTT
CASSYSGGDTEAFF
>-|TRBV6-6|TRBJ2-2|-
TGTGCCAGCAGTTTAACCGGGGAGCTGTTTTTT
CASSLTGELFF
>TRBD2|TRBV3-1/TRBV3-2|TRBJ2-7|-
TGTGCCAGCAGCCAAGACGGGACTAGCGGGGGGTCCTACGAGCAGTACTTC
CASSQDGTSGGSYEQYF
>-|TRBV27|TRBJ1-6|once
TGTGCCAGCACCCCAGACAGCTCCTATAATTCACCCCTCCACTTT
CASTPDSSYNSPLHF
>TRBD2|TRBV5-4|TRBJ2-3|-
TGTGCCAGCAGCTTGGCGGTTAGCGGGGACACAGATACGCAGTATTTT
CASSLAVSGDTDTQYF
>TRBD1|TRBV7-9|TRBJ2-1|-
TGTGCCAGCACTACAGGGGTACCCTACAATGAGCAGTTCTTC
CASTTGVPYNEQFF
>-|TRBV6-5|TRBJ1-1|-
TGTGCCAGCAGTAGTGGGGGGGCAGGCTACACTGAAGCTTTCTTT
CASSSGGAGYTEAFF
>-|TRBV28|TRBJ2-5|-
TGTGCCAGCAGTTTAATACAGGGACAAGAGACCCAGTACTTC
CASSLIQGQETQYF
>-|TRBV10-3|TRBJ2-3|-
TGTGCCATCAGGCCTACCCTCGCGGTAGATACGCAGTATTTT
CAIRPTLAVDTQYF
>-|TRBV2|TRBJ1-1|-
TGTGCCAGCAGGGACTATGAGAACACTGAAGCTTTCTTT
CASRDYENTEAFF
>TRBD2|TRBV2|TRBJ2-5|-
TGTGCCAGCAGGGGACTAGCGGGCATCCAAACGACCCAGTACTTC
CASRGLAGIQTTQYF
>-|TRBV6-5|TRBJ2-3|-
TGTGCCAGCAGTTACTCCCCGGTGGCAGATACGCAGTATTTT
CASSYSPVADTQYF
>-|TRBV7-9|TRBJ2-7|-
TGTGCCAGCAGCTTAGAACGGGGGAACGTATACGAGCAGTACTTC
CASSLERGNVYEQYF
>-|TRBV15|TRBJ1-4|few
TGTGCCACCAGCAGAGACAATGAAAAACTGTTTTTT
CATSRDNEKLFF
>-|TRBV7-8|TRBJ1-2|-
TGTGCCAGCAGCTTAGATCCAGGGCGAGAGGGCTACACCTTC
CASSLDPGREGYTF
>-|TRBV28|TRBJ1-5|-
TGTGCCAGCACCACAGCGAATCAGCCCCAGCATTTT
CASTTANQPQHF
>TRBD2|TRBV6-5|TRBJ2-1|-
TGTGCCAGCAGTTACCTAGCGGGAGTTTATAATGAGCAGTTCTTC
CASSYLAGVYNEQFF
>TRBD2|TRBV6-2/TRBV6-3|TRBJ2-2|-
TGTGCCAGCAGCCCCCATGCGGGAGGGAACACCGGGGAGCTGTTTTTT
CASSPHAGGNTGELFF
>-|TRBV7-2|TRBJ2-2|-
TGTGCCAGCAGCTTAGTGTATACCACCGGGGAGCTGTTTTTT
CASSLVYTTGELFF
>TRBD1|TRBV30|TRBJ2-2|-
TGTGCCTGGATGAGGGGACAGGGGGCTGTCGGGGAGCTGTTTTTT
CAWMRGQGAVGELFF
>-|TRBV4-1|TRBJ1-6|-
TGCGCCAGCAGCCCTAGAGGCAATTCACCCCTCCACTTT
CASSPRGNSPLHF
>-|TRBV27|TRBJ1-6|-
TGTGCCAGCAGTTTCCGGGGCCACGAGAATTCACCCCTCCACTTT
CASSFRGHENSPLHF
>-|TRBV6-5|TRBJ1-1|once
TGTGCCAGCAGGACGATGTTGAGGGGGGACACTGAAGCTTTCTTT
CASRTMLRGDTEAFF
>TRBD1|TRBV5-1|TRBJ2-3|once
TGCGCCAGCTTGAGGGGGCAGAGCACAGATACGCAGTATTTT
CASLRGQSTDTQYF
>-|TRBV9|TRBJ1-2|-
TGTGCCAGCAGTTACGACCTCCCCCCCTCCTATGGCTACACCTTC
CASSYDLPPSYGYTF
>-|TRBV27|TRBJ2-3|-
TGTGCCAGCAGTTTTTCCGGAACTGTTACAGATACGCAGTATTTT
CASSFSGTVTDTQYF
>TRBD2|TRBV4-3|TRBJ2-3|-
TGCGCCAGCAGCCTTTCGGGGGGTGGGACAGATACGCAGTATTTT
CASSLSGGGTDTQYF
>-|TRBV7-3|TRBJ2-3|-
TGTGCCAGCAGCCCCCGACTCCAAATGGGGGATACGCAGTATTTT
CASSPRLQMGDTQYF
>-|TRBV19|TRBJ2-1|-
TGTGCCAGTAGTAACCGGGGAAATGAGCAGTTCTTC
CASSNRGNEQFF
>-|TRBV24-1|TRBJ2-7|-
TGTGCCACCAGTGATTTGTGGGGCTACGAGCAGTACTTC
CATSDLWGYEQYF
>-|TRBV7-9|TRBJ1-1|-
TGTGCCAGCAGCACACCCCTCGCGGTGAACACTGAAGCTTTCTTT
CASSTPLAVNTEAFF
>-|TRBV28|TRBJ2-7|-
TGTGCCAGCAGTTTGGGAACACATACCTACGAGCAGTACTTC
CASSLGTHTYEQYF
>-|TRBV6-2/TRBV6-3|TRBJ1-5|-
TGTGCCAGCAGTTACGTGGGCAATCAGCCCCAGCATTTT
CASSYVGNQPQHF
>-|TRBV19|TRBJ2-7|-
TGTGCCAGTAGGCGGACGGGGGCCTACGAGCAGTACTTC
CASRRTGAYEQYF
>TRBD1|TRBV29-1|TRBJ1-2|-
TGCAGCGTCGCACTCGGACAGGGCTATGGCTACACCTTC
CSVALGQGYGYTF
>-|TRBV11-3|TRBJ2-5|-
TGTGCCAGCAGCTCCAGTCTCTGGGGGACCCAGTACTTC
CASSSSLWGTQYF
>TRBD2|TRBV19|TRBJ2-1|medium-sized
TGTGCCAGTAGTATAGGTTGGGGGAGGGACTACAATGAGCAGTTCTTC
CASSIGWGRDYNEQFF
>-|TRBV5-1|TRBJ1-2|-
TGCGCCAGCAGCCACAGGTCAGGCCTAGCTGGCTACACCTTC
CASSHRSGLAGYTF
>TRBD2|TRBV27|TRBJ2-1|large
TGTGCCAGCAGCCCCGGGGAGGGCCTTACTAAAATGATTGTCTATGCGTCCGAGGATCAGTTCTTC
CASSPGEGLTKMIVYASEDQFF
>-|TRBV6-2/TRBV6-3|TRBJ1-5|-
TGTGCCAGCAGTTACGAAGTCAGGGATCAGCCCCAGCATTTT
CASSYEVRDQPQHF
>-|TRBV18|TRBJ2-3|-
TGTGCCAGCTCACCTAGCACAGATACGCAGTATTTT
CASSPSTDTQYF
>-|TRBV19|TRBJ1-1|-
TGTGCCAGTAGTATGGGTCGGAACACTGAAGCTTTCTTT
CASSMGRNTEAFF
>-|TRBV7-2|TRBJ2-1|-
TGTGCCAGCAGCTTAGTGCCCCCTGGGAATGAGCAGTTCTTC
CASSLVPPGNEQFF
>-|TRBV5-4|TRBJ1-6|-
TGTGCCAGCAGCTTGGGGGGACAAGGCTTCCCGAATTCACCCCTCCACTTT
CASSLGGQGFPNSPLHF
>-|TRBV14|TRBJ1-2|-
TGTGCCAGCAGCCAGCTCGGACGGGAAGCTAACTATGGCTACACCTTC
CASSQLGREANYGYTF
>TRBD1|TRBV10-3|TRBJ1-1|-
TGTGCCTCGGGGGACAGATTGAACACTGAAGCTTTCTTT
CASGDRLNTEAFF
>TRBD2|TRBV5-1|TRBJ2-1|once
TGCGCCAGCAGCACCGGGACTAGCGGGAGTGATGAGCAGTTCTTC
CASSTGTSGSDEQFF
>TRBD1|TRBV5-1|TRBJ1-2|-
TGCGCCAGCAGCTTGGACGGCCGGACAGGGGCAGGCTATGGCTACACCTTC
CASSLDGRTGAGYGYTF
>-|TRBV27|TRBJ2-1|-
TGTGCCAGCAGGGTACAGGGAGCGGTCTCCTACAATGAGCAGTTCTTC
CASRVQGAVSYNEQFF
>TRBD2|TRBV28|TRBJ2-5|-
TGTGCCAGCAGTGTAACGGGAGGGGCCCCACAAGAGACCCAGTACTTC
CASSVTGGAPQETQYF
>-|TRBV3-1/TRBV3-2|TRBJ1-2|-
TGTGCCAGCAGCCAAGGGGTAGGGGGAATAAACTATGGCTACACCTTC
CASSQGVGGINYGYTF